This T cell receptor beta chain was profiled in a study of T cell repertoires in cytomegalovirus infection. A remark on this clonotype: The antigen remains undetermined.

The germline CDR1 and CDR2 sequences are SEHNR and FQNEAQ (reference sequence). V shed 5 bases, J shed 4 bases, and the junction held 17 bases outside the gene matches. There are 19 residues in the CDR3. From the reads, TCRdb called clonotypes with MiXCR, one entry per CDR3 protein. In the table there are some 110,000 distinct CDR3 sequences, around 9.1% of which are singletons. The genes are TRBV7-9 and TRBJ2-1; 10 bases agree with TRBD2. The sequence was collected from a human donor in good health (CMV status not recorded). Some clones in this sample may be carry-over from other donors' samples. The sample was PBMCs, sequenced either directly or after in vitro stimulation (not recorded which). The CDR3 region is CASSRRGLANKAHYNEQFF. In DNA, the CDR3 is TGTGCCAGCAGCCGACGGGGACTAGCGAATAAGGCACATTACAATGAGCAGTTCTTC.